This T cell receptor (beta chain) was identified in a study of blood T cell repertoires in COVID-19. On the study more broadly: Italy, Spain and the United States were the sources of the convalescent and acute COVID-19 samples. T cells, B-cell-depleted T cells, or PBMCs supplied cDNA or gDNA.

Allocation to cohorts depended on clinical history reported by the participants. Per the study methods: Reference gene primer amplification yielded estimated nucleated cell counts. Method: immunoSEQ multiplex PCR; TCRdb's copy keeps in-frame clones and lacks some. D and trimming were read from the DNA, whereas the V and J calls and clone size are those reported in that table. The sample includes roughly 400,000 clones, 87% of them seen just once. The sequenced sample consisted of PBMCs or T cells enriched from blood (not recorded which). This TCR was sampled from a woman between 50 and 59 years old who had recovered from COVID-19.

CDR3 region: CASSEGDRGNEQFF. For the CDR3, the DNA is TGTGCCAGCAGTGAGGGGGACAGGGGGAATGAGCAGTTCTTC. The V call is TRBV25-1, the J call TRBJ2-1; 11 bases are shared with TRBD1. This CDR3 has 14 residues. From germline, CDR1 is MGHDK and CDR2 SYGVNS. The J segment lost 7 bases and the V segment lost 3 bases, leaving 2 bases of the junction unmatched.